This is a list of T cell receptor beta chains from one sample in a study of graft-versus-host responses after intestinal transplantation. Profiling relied on immunoSEQ multiplex PCR, and the TCRdb table lists in-frame clones only, not all of them. This table has 100,000 to 120,000 clones, about 94% appearing once. No antigen is known for these receptors. Material: unstimulated CD8+ T cells sorted from spleen or lymph node cells, obtained before intestinal transplant. Receptors originate from a human donor who received an intestinal transplant. The CDR3 runs from the conserved cysteine through the conserved F or W. D genes are given only for firm matches. Expanded clones get a size class; other rows say once, few or many, or leave the size out.

d_call: TRBD2; v_call: TRBV27; clone_size: NA; j_call: TRBJ2-1; cdr3_nt: TGTGCCAGCAGTCTGGGACTAGCGGGATCAAATGAGCAGTTCTTC; cdr3_aa: CASSLGLAGSNEQFF
d_call: NA; v_call: TRBV28; clone_size: NA; j_call: TRBJ1-1; cdr3_nt: TGTGCCAGCAGTCCCTCAGGGGAAGGGAACACTGAAGCTTTCTTT; cdr3_aa: CASSPSGEGNTEAFF
d_call: TRBD1; v_call: TRBV10-1; clone_size: NA; j_call: TRBJ2-7; cdr3_nt: TGCGCCAGCAGTCAAGGACAGGGAGACAACGAGCAGTACTTC; cdr3_aa: CASSQGQGDNEQYF
d_call: NA; v_call: TRBV13; clone_size: NA; j_call: TRBJ2-1; cdr3_nt: TGTGCCAGCAGCCCCGGGCGGGGCAATGAGCAGTTCTTC; cdr3_aa: CASSPGRGNEQFF
d_call: NA; v_call: TRBV21-1; clone_size: NA; j_call: TRBJ2-7; cdr3_nt: TGTGCCAGCAGCCTGCCTCTGGGCAACTACGAGCAGTACTTC; cdr3_aa: CASSLPLGNYEQYF
d_call: NA; v_call: TRBV7-8; clone_size: few; j_call: TRBJ2-7; cdr3_nt: TGTGCCAGCAGCAACAGGGAGGAGCAGTACTTC; cdr3_aa: CASSNREEQYF
d_call: TRBD1; v_call: TRBV10-3; clone_size: NA; j_call: TRBJ1-2; cdr3_nt: TGTGCCATCAGTGATCCGTACAGGGGGCCCTTCTATGGCTACACCTTC; cdr3_aa: CAISDPYRGPFYGYTF
d_call: NA; v_call: TRBV5-1; clone_size: NA; j_call: TRBJ1-5; cdr3_nt: TGCGCCAGCAGCTTGAGGGGAGGGCATCAGCCCCAGCATTTT; cdr3_aa: CASSLRGGHQPQHF
d_call: NA; v_call: TRBV30; clone_size: NA; j_call: TRBJ1-1; cdr3_nt: TGTGCCTGGTCCTGGGGCACTGAAGCTTTCTTT; cdr3_aa: CAWSWGTEAFF
d_call: NA; v_call: TRBV2; clone_size: NA; j_call: TRBJ2-1; cdr3_nt: TGTGCCAGCATCGCCAATTACAATGAGCAGTTCTTC; cdr3_aa: CASIANYNEQFF
d_call: TRBD2; v_call: TRBV10-2; clone_size: NA; j_call: TRBJ2-7; cdr3_nt: TGCGCCAGCACCGCCGGGGGGGAGGGTTTTTACGAGCAGTACTTC; cdr3_aa: CASTAGGEGFYEQYF
d_call: TRBD2; v_call: TRBV7-9; clone_size: NA; j_call: TRBJ2-2; cdr3_nt: TGTGCCAGCAGCTTAGGAACTAGCGGGAGGGGGAACACCGGGGAGCTGTTTTTT; cdr3_aa: CASSLGTSGRGNTGELFF
d_call: NA; v_call: TRBV4-1; clone_size: NA; j_call: TRBJ2-1; cdr3_nt: TGCGCCAGCAGCCAAGAATATGGGCGTAGTGAGCAGTTCTTC; cdr3_aa: CASSQEYGRSEQFF
d_call: TRBD2; v_call: TRBV2; clone_size: NA; j_call: TRBJ2-7; cdr3_nt: TGTGCCAGCGCTAACAGGGTCCACATAGCGGGAGGGCCCTACGAGCAGTACTTC; cdr3_aa: CASANRVHIAGGPYEQYF
d_call: NA; v_call: TRBV19; clone_size: NA; j_call: TRBJ2-1; cdr3_nt: TGTGCCAGTAACCCATGGGTTGGGGCAACCTACAATGAGCAGTTCTTC; cdr3_aa: CASNPWVGATYNEQFF
d_call: NA; v_call: TRBV7-9; clone_size: NA; j_call: TRBJ2-4; cdr3_nt: TGTGCCAGCAGCTTGGCAGGGCTAGCCAAAAACATTCAGTACTTC; cdr3_aa: CASSLAGLAKNIQYF
d_call: NA; v_call: TRBV13; clone_size: NA; j_call: TRBJ2-3; cdr3_nt: TGTGCCAGCAGCTCGCAATATACGCAGTATTTT; cdr3_aa: CASSSQYTQYF
d_call: TRBD2; v_call: TRBV18; clone_size: NA; j_call: TRBJ2-7; cdr3_nt: TGTGCCAGCTCACCGGCTAGCGGGCCCTACGAGCAGTACTTC; cdr3_aa: CASSPASGPYEQYF
d_call: NA; v_call: TRBV9; clone_size: NA; j_call: TRBJ2-7; cdr3_nt: TGTGCCAGCAGCGTAGCCCCGGGGTACTCCTACGAGCAGTACTTC; cdr3_aa: CASSVAPGYSYEQYF
d_call: NA; v_call: TRBV13; clone_size: NA; j_call: TRBJ2-7; cdr3_nt: TGTGCCAGCAGCTTAGGGAGAGGGGCCCCCTCCTACGAGCAGTACTTC; cdr3_aa: CASSLGRGAPSYEQYF
d_call: NA; v_call: TRBV6-6; clone_size: NA; j_call: TRBJ2-3; cdr3_nt: TGTGCCAGCACCCCATCTGGAGGCACAGATACGCAGTATTTT; cdr3_aa: CASTPSGGTDTQYF
d_call: NA; v_call: TRBV4-1; clone_size: NA; j_call: TRBJ1-2; cdr3_nt: TGCGCCAGCAGCCAAGATACGCAGGAGCTATATGGCTACACCTTC; cdr3_aa: CASSQDTQELYGYTF
d_call: NA; v_call: TRBV18; clone_size: NA; j_call: TRBJ1-1; cdr3_nt: TGTGCCAGCTCATCGACAGGAGACGACACTGAAGCTTTCTTT; cdr3_aa: CASSSTGDDTEAFF
d_call: NA; v_call: TRBV6-1; clone_size: NA; j_call: TRBJ2-6; cdr3_nt: TGTGCCAGCAGAGGGGACTGGGGAACCGTCCTGACTTTC; cdr3_aa: CASRGDWGTVLTF
d_call: NA; v_call: TRBV6-1; clone_size: NA; j_call: TRBJ1-4; cdr3_nt: TGTGCCAGCAGTGAACCATCAGAGGGCACTAATGAAAAACTGTTTTTT; cdr3_aa: CASSEPSEGTNEKLFF
d_call: TRBD2; v_call: TRBV27; clone_size: NA; j_call: TRBJ2-3; cdr3_nt: TGTGCCAGCAGTTTATTGGGACTAGCAGGCGACACAGATACGCAGTATTTT; cdr3_aa: CASSLLGLAGDTDTQYF
d_call: NA; v_call: TRBV4-1; clone_size: NA; j_call: TRBJ2-1; cdr3_nt: TGCGCCAGCAGCCAAGAAGACGGGCCAAATGAGCAGTTCTTC; cdr3_aa: CASSQEDGPNEQFF
d_call: TRBD1; v_call: TRBV19; clone_size: once; j_call: TRBJ1-3; cdr3_nt: TGTGCCAGTAGTATTTCTCAGCAGGGGGCTTCTGGAAACACCATATATTTT; cdr3_aa: CASSISQQGASGNTIYF
d_call: TRBD2; v_call: TRBV27; clone_size: once; j_call: TRBJ2-7; cdr3_nt: TGTGCCAGCAGTTGGGCTAGCGGGAGTTACGAGCAGTACTTC; cdr3_aa: CASSWASGSYEQYF
d_call: NA; v_call: TRBV19; clone_size: NA; j_call: TRBJ1-3; cdr3_nt: TGTGCCTCCTTTGGCCCGAGCTCTGGAAACACCATATATTTT; cdr3_aa: CASFGPSSGNTIYF
d_call: TRBD2; v_call: TRBV5-6; clone_size: NA; j_call: TRBJ2-5; cdr3_nt: TGTGCCAGCAGCCTGGGGAGGGGTGGTCACCAAGAGACCCAGTACTTC; cdr3_aa: CASSLGRGGHQETQYF
d_call: NA; v_call: TRBV7-9; clone_size: once; j_call: TRBJ1-5; cdr3_nt: TGTGCCAGCAGCTTAGTCGGGGCAAATCAGCCCCAGCATTTT; cdr3_aa: CASSLVGANQPQHF
d_call: NA; v_call: TRBV5-8; clone_size: NA; j_call: TRBJ1-1; cdr3_nt: TGTGCCAGCAGCCCGGAGGGGCAGAACACTGAAGCTTTCTTT; cdr3_aa: CASSPEGQNTEAFF
d_call: NA; v_call: TRBV27; clone_size: NA; j_call: TRBJ2-5; cdr3_nt: TGTGCCAGCAGTACCGGGGACGGGCAATCCCAAGAGACCCAGTACTTC; cdr3_aa: CASSTGDGQSQETQYF
d_call: TRBD1; v_call: TRBV30; clone_size: NA; j_call: TRBJ1-5; cdr3_nt: TGTGCCTGGAGCTCCGGGACAGGGATGAATCAGCCCCAGCATTTT; cdr3_aa: CAWSSGTGMNQPQHF
d_call: NA; v_call: TRBV30; clone_size: NA; j_call: TRBJ2-1; cdr3_nt: TGTGCCTGGAGTAGTGAGGTCGACAATGAGCAGTTCTTC; cdr3_aa: CAWSSEVDNEQFF
d_call: NA; v_call: TRBV7-9; clone_size: NA; j_call: TRBJ2-1; cdr3_nt: TGTGCCAGCAGCTTAGGCCCGGGAGTTGGCGGTGAGCAGTTCTTC; cdr3_aa: CASSLGPGVGGEQFF
d_call: NA; v_call: TRBV4-1; clone_size: NA; j_call: TRBJ1-3; cdr3_nt: TGCGCCAGCAGCCAAGATATAAAGCTGGCGGCCCGTCGCTCTGGAAACACCATATATTTT; cdr3_aa: CASSQDIKLAARRSGNTIYF
d_call: TRBD2; v_call: TRBV6-5; clone_size: NA; j_call: TRBJ2-1; cdr3_nt: TGTGCCAGCGTCCGGTCGGTAGCGGGCTACAATGAGCAGTTCTTC; cdr3_aa: CASVRSVAGYNEQFF
d_call: TRBD2; v_call: TRBV30; clone_size: NA; j_call: TRBJ2-7; cdr3_nt: TGTGCCTGGGCGGGGCTAGCGGGAGATGAAGAGCAGTACTTC; cdr3_aa: CAWAGLAGDEEQYF
d_call: TRBD1; v_call: TRBV9; clone_size: NA; j_call: TRBJ2-7; cdr3_nt: TGTGCCAGCAGCTCGGGACAGGGGGCGGGCGAGCAGTACTTC; cdr3_aa: CASSSGQGAGEQYF
d_call: NA; v_call: TRBV29-1; clone_size: NA; j_call: TRBJ2-2; cdr3_nt: TGCAGCGTAGGACAGAACACCGGGGAGCTGTTTTTT; cdr3_aa: CSVGQNTGELFF
d_call: NA; v_call: TRBV9; clone_size: NA; j_call: TRBJ2-1; cdr3_nt: TGTGCCAGCGAGGGTAGGGGGAGGGGGGGCCCGGATGAGCAGTTCTTC; cdr3_aa: CASEGRGRGGPDEQFF
d_call: NA; v_call: TRBV30; clone_size: once; j_call: TRBJ2-1; cdr3_nt: TGTGCCTGGAAATCCCCAATACAAGCCTACAATGAGCAGTTCTTC; cdr3_aa: CAWKSPIQAYNEQFF
d_call: TRBD1; v_call: TRBV28; clone_size: NA; j_call: TRBJ1-1; cdr3_nt: TGTGCCAGCAGTTTAAGGGACAGGGGCACTGAAGCTTTCTTT; cdr3_aa: CASSLRDRGTEAFF
d_call: NA; v_call: TRBV30; clone_size: NA; j_call: TRBJ2-7; cdr3_nt: TGTGCCTGGAGTCCGACAGGCTACGAGCAGTACTTC; cdr3_aa: CAWSPTGYEQYF